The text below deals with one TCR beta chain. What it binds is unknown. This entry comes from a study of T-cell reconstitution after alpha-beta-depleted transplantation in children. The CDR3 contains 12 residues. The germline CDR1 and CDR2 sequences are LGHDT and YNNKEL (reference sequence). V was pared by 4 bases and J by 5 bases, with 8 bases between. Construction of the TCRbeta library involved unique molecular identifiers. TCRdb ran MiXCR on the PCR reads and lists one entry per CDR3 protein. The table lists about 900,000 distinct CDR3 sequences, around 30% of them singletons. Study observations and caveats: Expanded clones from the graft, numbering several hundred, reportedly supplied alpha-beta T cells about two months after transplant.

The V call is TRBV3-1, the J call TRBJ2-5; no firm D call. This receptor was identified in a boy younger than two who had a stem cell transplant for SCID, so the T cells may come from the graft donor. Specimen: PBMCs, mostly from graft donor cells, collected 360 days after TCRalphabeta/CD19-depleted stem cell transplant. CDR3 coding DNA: TGTGCCAGCAGCCGTTCCGGGGAGACCCAGTACTTC. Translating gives CASSRSGETQYF.